This T cell receptor beta chain stems from a study of CD8 T cells in Susac syndrome. This CDR3 is 14 amino acids long. Per germline, CDR1 PRHDT and CDR2 FYEKMQ (reference sequence). With 4 bases removed from V and 4 bases from J, the gap between germline ends came to 11 bases. With random hexamers, reverse transcription was performed on roughly 0.45 to 1 ug of RNA. The TCR beta CDR3 was amplified by immunoSEQ multiplex PCR across 54 Vbeta, 13 Jbeta. One entry per CDR3 protein, called by TCRdb with MiXCR from the immunoSEQ multiplex PCR reads. The sample shows about 120,000 distinct CDR3 sequences, about nine tenths of them seen only once. The control group consisted of healthy donors matched for age and sex. The CD8+ and CD4+ T cells were isolated magnetically using a negative isolation approach, whereas the TEMRA cells were enriched by FACS.

Sequenced sample: CD4+ T cells from PBMCs. The source is a human donor in good health. The V and J genes are TRBV13 and TRBJ1-3; D perhaps matches TRBD1 (5 bases). Written as DNA, the CDR3 is TGTGCCAGCAGCTCCAGGGAGTTCGGAAACACCATATATTTT. This translates into CASSSREFGNTIYF. The whole variable domain, remainder taken from reference TRBV13 and TRBJ1-3, is AAGVIQSPRHLIKEKRETATLKCYPIPRHDTVYWYQQGPGQDPQFLISFYEKMQSDKGSIPDRFSAQQFSDYHSELNMSSLELGDSALYFCASSSREFGNTIYFGEGSWLTVV.